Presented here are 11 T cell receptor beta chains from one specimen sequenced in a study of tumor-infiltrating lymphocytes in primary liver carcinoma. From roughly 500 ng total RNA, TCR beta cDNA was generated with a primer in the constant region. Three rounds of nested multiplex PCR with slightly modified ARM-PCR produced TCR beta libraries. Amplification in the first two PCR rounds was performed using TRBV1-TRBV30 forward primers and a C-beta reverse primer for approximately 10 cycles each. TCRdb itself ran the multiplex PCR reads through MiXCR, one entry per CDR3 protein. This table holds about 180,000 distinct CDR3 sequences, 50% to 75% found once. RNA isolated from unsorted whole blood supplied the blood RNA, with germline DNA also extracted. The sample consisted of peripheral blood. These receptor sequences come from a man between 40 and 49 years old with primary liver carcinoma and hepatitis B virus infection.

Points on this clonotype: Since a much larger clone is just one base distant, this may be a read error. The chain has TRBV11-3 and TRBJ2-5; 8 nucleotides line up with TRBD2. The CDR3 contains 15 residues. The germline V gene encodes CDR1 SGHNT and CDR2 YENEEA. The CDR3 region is CAISLQAGDMETQYF. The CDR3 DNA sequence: TGTGCCATCAGCTTACAAGCGGGAGATATGGAGACCCAGTACTTC.

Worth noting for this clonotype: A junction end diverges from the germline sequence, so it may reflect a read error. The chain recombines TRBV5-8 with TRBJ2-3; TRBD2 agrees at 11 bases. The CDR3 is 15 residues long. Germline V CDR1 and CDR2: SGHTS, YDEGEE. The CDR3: CASSLLAGGPDTQYF. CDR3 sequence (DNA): TGTGCCAGCAGCTTGCTAGCGGGGGGCCCGGATACCCAGTATTTT. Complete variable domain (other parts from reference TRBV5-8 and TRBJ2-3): EAGVTQSPTHLIKTRGQQATLRCSPISGHTSVYWYQQALGLGLQFLLWYDEGEERNRGNFPPRFSGRQFPNYSSELNVNALELEDSALYLCASSLLAGGPDTQYFGPGTRLTVL.

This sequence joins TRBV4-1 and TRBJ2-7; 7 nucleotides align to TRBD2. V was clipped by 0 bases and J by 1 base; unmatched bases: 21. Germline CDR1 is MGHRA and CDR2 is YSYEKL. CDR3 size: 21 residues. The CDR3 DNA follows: TGCGCCAGCAGCCAAGATTACCCCACCCCTCTAGCGGAAGGACCTTCCTACGAGCAGTACTTC. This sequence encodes CASSQDYPTPLAEGPSYEQYF.

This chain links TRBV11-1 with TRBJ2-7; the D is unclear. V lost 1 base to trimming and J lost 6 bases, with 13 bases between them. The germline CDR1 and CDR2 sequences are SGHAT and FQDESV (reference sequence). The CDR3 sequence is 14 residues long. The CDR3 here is CASSLVGFPGEQYF. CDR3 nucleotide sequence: TGTGCCAGCAGCTTAGTTGGCTTTCCAGGCGAGCAGTACTTC.

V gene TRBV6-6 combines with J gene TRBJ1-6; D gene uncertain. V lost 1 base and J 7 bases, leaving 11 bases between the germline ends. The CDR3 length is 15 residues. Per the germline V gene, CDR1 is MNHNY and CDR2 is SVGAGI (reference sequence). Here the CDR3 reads CASSYLQLTNSPLHF. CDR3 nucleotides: TGTGCCAGCAGTTACTTACAGCTTACGAATTCACCCCTCCACTTT.

The CDR3 region has the DNA TGCAGCGTCTCGGAGCTGAGCTATGGCTACACCTTC. Translated: CSVSELSYGYTF. The chain is built from TRBV29-1 and TRBJ1-2, with D uncertain. The V and J ends lost 6 bases and 4 bases respectively, with 12 bases between them. CDR1 and CDR2 (germline): SQVTM, ANQGSEA. The CDR3 contains 12 residues. The full variable domain, with the rest looked up from reference TRBV29-1 and TRBJ1-2, is SAVISQKPSRDICQRGTSLTIQCQVDSQVTMMFWYRQQPGQSLTLIATANQGSEATYESGFVIDKFPISRPNLTFSTLTVSNMSPEDSSIYLCSVSELSYGYTFGSGTRLTVV.

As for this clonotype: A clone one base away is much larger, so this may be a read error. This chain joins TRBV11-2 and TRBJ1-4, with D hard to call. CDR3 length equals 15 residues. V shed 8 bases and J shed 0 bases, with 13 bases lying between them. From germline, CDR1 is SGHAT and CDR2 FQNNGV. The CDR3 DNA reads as TGTGCCAGCGGCCGCGCCGGGACAACTAATGAAAAACTGTTTTTT. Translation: CASGRAGTTNEKLFF.

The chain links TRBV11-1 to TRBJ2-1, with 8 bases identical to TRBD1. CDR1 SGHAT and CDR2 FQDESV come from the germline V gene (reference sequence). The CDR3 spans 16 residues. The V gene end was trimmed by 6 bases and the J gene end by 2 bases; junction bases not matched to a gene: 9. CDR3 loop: CASSLRIQGAYNEQFF. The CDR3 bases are TGTGCCAGCAGTCTCAGAATACAGGGGGCCTACAATGAGCAGTTCTTC.

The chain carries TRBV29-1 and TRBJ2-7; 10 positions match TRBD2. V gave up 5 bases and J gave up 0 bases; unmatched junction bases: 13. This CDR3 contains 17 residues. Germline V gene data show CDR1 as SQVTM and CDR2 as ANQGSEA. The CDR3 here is CSVLAGGVLGSSYEQYF. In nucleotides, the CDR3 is TGCAGCGTTTTAGCGGGAGGAGTGTTGGGTAGCTCCTACGAGCAGTACTTC.

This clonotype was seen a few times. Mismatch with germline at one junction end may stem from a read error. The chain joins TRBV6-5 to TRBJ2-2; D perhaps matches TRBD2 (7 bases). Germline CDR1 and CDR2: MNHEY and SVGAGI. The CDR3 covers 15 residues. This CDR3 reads CASSRGAVLTGELFF. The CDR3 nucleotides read TGTGCCAGCAGTCGGGGGGCCGTGCTCACCGGGGAGTTGTTTTTT.

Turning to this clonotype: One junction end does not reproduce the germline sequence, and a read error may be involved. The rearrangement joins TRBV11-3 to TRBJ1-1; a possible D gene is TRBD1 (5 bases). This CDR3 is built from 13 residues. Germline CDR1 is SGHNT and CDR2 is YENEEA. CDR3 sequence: CANSNGARTEAFF. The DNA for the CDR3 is TGTGCCAACAGCAATGGGGCCCGAACTGAAGCTTTCTTT.